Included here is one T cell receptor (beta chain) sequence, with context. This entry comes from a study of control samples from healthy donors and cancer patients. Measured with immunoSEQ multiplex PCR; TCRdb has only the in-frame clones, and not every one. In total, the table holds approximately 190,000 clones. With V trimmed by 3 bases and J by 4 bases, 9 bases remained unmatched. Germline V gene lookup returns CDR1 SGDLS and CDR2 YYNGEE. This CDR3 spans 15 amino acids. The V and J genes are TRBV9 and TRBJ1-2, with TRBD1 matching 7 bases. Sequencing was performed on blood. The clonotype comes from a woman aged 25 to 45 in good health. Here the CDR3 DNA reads TGTGCCAGCAGCGGAGACAGGGCCGGAAGCTATGGCTACACCTTC. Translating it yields CASSGDRAGSYGYTF. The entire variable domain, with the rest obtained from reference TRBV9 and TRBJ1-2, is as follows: DSGVTQTPKHLITATGQRVTLRCSPRSGDLSVYWYQQSLDQGLQFLIQYYNGEERAKGNILERFSAQQFPDLHSELNLSSLELGDSALYFCASSGDRAGSYGYTFGSGTRLTVV.